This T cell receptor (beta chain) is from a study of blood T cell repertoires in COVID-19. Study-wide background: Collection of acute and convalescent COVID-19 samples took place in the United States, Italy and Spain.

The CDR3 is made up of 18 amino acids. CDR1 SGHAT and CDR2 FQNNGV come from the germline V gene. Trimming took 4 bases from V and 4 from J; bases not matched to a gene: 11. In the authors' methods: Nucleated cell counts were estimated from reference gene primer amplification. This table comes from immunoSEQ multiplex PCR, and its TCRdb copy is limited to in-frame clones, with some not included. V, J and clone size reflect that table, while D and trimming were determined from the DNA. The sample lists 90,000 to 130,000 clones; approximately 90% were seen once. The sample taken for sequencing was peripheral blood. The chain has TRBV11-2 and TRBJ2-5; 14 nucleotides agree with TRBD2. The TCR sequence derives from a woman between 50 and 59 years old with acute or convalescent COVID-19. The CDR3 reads CASSSGLAGVRVGETQYF. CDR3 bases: TGTGCCAGCAGCTCGGGACTAGCGGGAGTACGGGTCGGAGAGACCCAGTACTTC.